This TCR beta chain was recovered during a study of Tregs in tolerant kidney transplant recipients. Study information: Sorting of CD4+CD25+CD127- cells followed 3-day belatacept mixed lymphocyte reactions, sometimes with roughly 5-day graft donor restimulation. Recipient cells were told from donor cells by antibody staining.

Regarding this clone: Its antigen remains unknown.

Trimming pared 8 bases from V and 5 bases from J, leaving 10 bases between. Germline V gene data show CDR1 as ENHRY and CDR2 as SYGVKD. CDR3 length: 12 residues. Study conclusions and caveats: This study did not directly address biological reproducibility.

The repertoire was sequenced with immunoSEQ multiplex PCR; TCRdb's copy has only in-frame clones and lacks some. This sample carries around 30,000 clones, 82% of them seen once, and the ten largest clones take around 2.3%. This receptor was identified in a human donor in good health. The chain joins TRBV10-3 to TRBJ2-1; tentatively, D is TRBD2 (5 bases). The material sequenced was Tregs from blood cultured with allogeneic cells. This CDR3 is CAIGRTHNEQFF. In DNA form, the CDR3 reads TGTGCCATCGGTCGGACTCACAATGAGCAGTTCTTC.